The rows below give T cell receptor beta chains drawn from one sample of a study of CD8+CD57+ T cells in acquired aplastic anemia. In TCRdb, the reads were re-called with MiXCR into one record per CDR3 protein. The sample includes 200,000 to 250,000 distinct CDR3 sequences, around 32% seen only once; the top ten take around 1.1%. Sequencing was performed on sorted CD4+, CD8+, or CD8+CD57+ T cells (not recorded which) from PBMCs. The receptors were gathered from a human donor in good health, serving as a control. Both conserved end residues are part of each CDR3. The order of the fields is V gene, D gene, clone size, J gene, CDR3 DNA, CDR3 protein. D genes are given only for firm matches. For some rows the clone size is stated as once, few or many, or as a class when expanded; others skip it.

v_gene: TRBV9; d_gene: NA; abundance: many; j_gene: TRBJ1-2; CDR3nt: TGTGCCAGCAGCGTAGATTGGGGGGGCACCTATGGCTACACCTTC; CDR3aa: CASSVDWGGTYGYTF
v_gene: TRBV30; d_gene: TRBD1; abundance: NA; j_gene: TRBJ1-2; CDR3nt: TGTGCCTGGAATAATCTACAGGGGGGTCTAAATGGCTACACCTTC; CDR3aa: CAWNNLQGGLNGYTF
v_gene: TRBV14; d_gene: NA; abundance: many; j_gene: TRBJ2-7; CDR3nt: TGTGCCAGCAGCCAAGGTTATAGTCGGGAGCAGTACTTC; CDR3aa: CASSQGYSREQYF
v_gene: TRBV7-9; d_gene: NA; abundance: NA; j_gene: TRBJ1-2; CDR3nt: TGTGCCAGCAGCCACGGAGGGGCAGCCTCCTTC; CDR3aa: CASSHGGAASF
v_gene: TRBV29-1; d_gene: TRBD1; abundance: many; j_gene: TRBJ1-2; CDR3nt: TGCAGCGCCACCGGACAGGATGGCTACACCTTC; CDR3aa: CSATGQDGYTF
v_gene: TRBV29-1; d_gene: TRBD1; abundance: NA; j_gene: TRBJ1-2; CDR3nt: TGCAGCGTTCGGACAGGGATCGAGGATTATGGCTACACCTTC; CDR3aa: CSVRTGIEDYGYTF
v_gene: TRBV30; d_gene: NA; abundance: few; j_gene: TRBJ2-5; CDR3nt: TGTGCCTGGAGTGAGCTTGGCGGAAAAGAGACCCAGTACTTC; CDR3aa: CAWSELGGKETQYF
v_gene: TRBV19; d_gene: NA; abundance: many; j_gene: TRBJ2-7; CDR3nt: TGTGCCAGTGGACAGAGCTCCTACGAGCAGTACTTC; CDR3aa: CASGQSSYEQYF
v_gene: TRBV11-2; d_gene: TRBD2; abundance: once; j_gene: TRBJ2-1; CDR3nt: TGTGCCAGCAGTTCCCCCGGGATAGCGGGAGCCTACAATGAGCAGTTCTTC; CDR3aa: CASSSPGIAGAYNEQFF
v_gene: TRBV7-2; d_gene: NA; abundance: few; j_gene: TRBJ2-3; CDR3nt: TGTGCCAGCAGCTTAGATCGAAGCGCAGATACGCAGTATTTT; CDR3aa: CASSLDRSADTQYF
v_gene: TRBV6-5; d_gene: NA; abundance: many; j_gene: TRBJ2-7; CDR3nt: TGTGCCAGCAGTTACCGAAGAGGGTACGAGCAGTACTTC; CDR3aa: CASSYRRGYEQYF
v_gene: TRBV11-2; d_gene: TRBD2; abundance: NA; j_gene: TRBJ2-2; CDR3nt: TGTGCCAGCAGCTTAGAGTCGGCGGGGGCGAACACCGGGGAGCTGTTTTTT; CDR3aa: CASSLESAGANTGELFF
v_gene: TRBV14; d_gene: NA; abundance: many; j_gene: TRBJ1-1; CDR3nt: TGTGCCAGCAGCCAAGTAGGGACGGTAAGGAAGGCTTTCTTT; CDR3aa: CASSQVGTVRKAFF
v_gene: TRBV4-1; d_gene: NA; abundance: many; j_gene: TRBJ1-5; CDR3nt: TGCGCCAGCAGCCAAGAACCACAGGGATGGGCAGATCGGCCCCAGCATTTT; CDR3aa: CASSQEPQGWADRPQHF
v_gene: TRBV5-4; d_gene: NA; abundance: NA; j_gene: TRBJ1-2; CDR3nt: TGTGCCAGCAGTTTTGGAGGGGCGGGACATGGCTACACCTTC; CDR3aa: CASSFGGAGHGYTF
v_gene: TRBV6-1; d_gene: NA; abundance: few; j_gene: TRBJ2-1; CDR3nt: TGTGCCAGCAGCCGACTGAGGAGTTCCTACAATGAGCAGTTCTTC; CDR3aa: CASSRLRSSYNEQFF
v_gene: TRBV19; d_gene: NA; abundance: once; j_gene: TRBJ1-3; CDR3nt: TGTGCCAGTAGTATAAACAGCGCCTCTGGAAACACCATATATTTT; CDR3aa: CASSINSASGNTIYF
v_gene: TRBV25-1; d_gene: NA; abundance: NA; j_gene: TRBJ2-3; CDR3nt: TGTGCCAGCAGCGGAATGGAGGCAGATACGCAGTATTTT; CDR3aa: CASSGMEADTQYF
v_gene: TRBV2; d_gene: NA; abundance: NA; j_gene: TRBJ2-7; CDR3nt: TGTACCAGCCTACGAGGATTGGGGGCCCTCCCCTACGAGCAGTACTTC; CDR3aa: CTSLRGLGALPYEQYF
v_gene: TRBV6-5; d_gene: TRBD2; abundance: NA; j_gene: TRBJ2-3; CDR3nt: TGTGCCAGCAGCGGGAGGGCAATAGATACGCAGTATTTT; CDR3aa: CASSGRAIDTQYF
v_gene: TRBV15; d_gene: TRBD1; abundance: NA; j_gene: TRBJ1-2; CDR3nt: TGTGCCACCAGCAGAGATTTAGAAACAGGGGGCTTGGATGGCTACACCTTC; CDR3aa: CATSRDLETGGLDGYTF
v_gene: TRBV15; d_gene: NA; abundance: NA; j_gene: TRBJ2-7; CDR3nt: TGTGCCACCAGCAGGGACAGATTCTCCTACGAGCAGTACTTC; CDR3aa: CATSRDRFSYEQYF
v_gene: TRBV29-1; d_gene: NA; abundance: once; j_gene: TRBJ1-2; CDR3nt: TGCAGCGCCGGCGAGGCCGACAACTATGGCTACACCTTC; CDR3aa: CSAGEADNYGYTF
v_gene: TRBV4-1; d_gene: TRBD1; abundance: NA; j_gene: TRBJ2-4; CDR3nt: TGCGCCAGCAGCCAAGCGGACAGGGAAGTTAACATTCAGTACTTC; CDR3aa: CASSQADREVNIQYF
v_gene: TRBV29-1; d_gene: TRBD1; abundance: NA; j_gene: TRBJ1-2; CDR3nt: TGCAGCGCGACAGGGACAGCTAACCATGGCTACACCTTC; CDR3aa: CSATGTANHGYTF
v_gene: TRBV11-1; d_gene: TRBD2; abundance: NA; j_gene: TRBJ2-6; CDR3nt: TGTGCCAGCAGCTTAGGAGGGAGGGGCTCTGGGGCCAACGTCCTGACTTTC; CDR3aa: CASSLGGRGSGANVLTF
v_gene: TRBV15; d_gene: TRBD1; abundance: many; j_gene: TRBJ1-3; CDR3nt: TGTGCCACCAGCAGAGATCTGACAGGGAACGGAAACACCATATATTTT; CDR3aa: CATSRDLTGNGNTIYF
v_gene: TRBV30; d_gene: TRBD2; abundance: NA; j_gene: TRBJ2-1; CDR3nt: TGTGCCAGCAGGACGGCCCGGACTAGGGGCAATGAGCAGTTCTTC; CDR3aa: CASRTARTRGNEQFF
v_gene: TRBV7-9; d_gene: NA; abundance: many; j_gene: TRBJ1-1; CDR3nt: TGTGCCAGCAGCTTAGAGGGAGGGTTGAACACTGAAGCTTTCTTT; CDR3aa: CASSLEGGLNTEAFF
v_gene: TRBV5-1; d_gene: NA; abundance: many; j_gene: TRBJ2-1; CDR3nt: TGCGCCAGCAGTTGGGACATCTCCTACAATGAGCAGTTCTTC; CDR3aa: CASSWDISYNEQFF
v_gene: TRBV2; d_gene: NA; abundance: many; j_gene: TRBJ2-7; CDR3nt: TGTGCCAGCGCCCAAGGAGGGACATCCTACGAGCAGTACTTC; CDR3aa: CASAQGGTSYEQYF
v_gene: TRBV20-1; d_gene: TRBD2; abundance: many; j_gene: TRBJ2-7; CDR3nt: TGCAGTGGTAAACGGGGGGGCGCCTACGAGCAGTACTTC; CDR3aa: CSGKRGGAYEQYF
v_gene: TRBV4-1; d_gene: NA; abundance: many; j_gene: TRBJ1-2; CDR3nt: TGCGCCAGCAGCCGCTTGGCGGGAAACTATGGCTACACCTTC; CDR3aa: CASSRLAGNYGYTF
v_gene: TRBV12-3/TRBV12-4; d_gene: TRBD2; abundance: NA; j_gene: TRBJ2-4; CDR3nt: TGTGCCAGCAGTTTAATAGCGGGAGGCTTAGCCAAAAACATTCAGTACTTC; CDR3aa: CASSLIAGGLAKNIQYF
v_gene: TRBV5-1; d_gene: TRBD1; abundance: NA; j_gene: TRBJ1-2; CDR3nt: TGCGCCAGCAGCACCCGGACAGGGGGCTCGGATGGCTACACCTTC; CDR3aa: CASSTRTGGSDGYTF
v_gene: TRBV7-2; d_gene: NA; abundance: NA; j_gene: TRBJ2-7; CDR3nt: TGTGCCAGCAGCTTTTCCGACCGGGGCTCCTACGAGCAGTACTTC; CDR3aa: CASSFSDRGSYEQYF
v_gene: TRBV2; d_gene: TRBD2; abundance: NA; j_gene: TRBJ2-5; CDR3nt: TGTGCCAGCAGTCCCGGGACTAGCGTCCAAGAGACCCAGTACTTC; CDR3aa: CASSPGTSVQETQYF
v_gene: TRBV6-1; d_gene: NA; abundance: NA; j_gene: TRBJ1-2; CDR3nt: TGTGCCAGCAGGGGGGCAGTCTATGGCTACACCTTC; CDR3aa: CASRGAVYGYTF
v_gene: TRBV20-1; d_gene: TRBD1; abundance: NA; j_gene: TRBJ1-4; CDR3nt: TGCAGTGCTAGAGAGGGACAGGGGAATGAAAAACTGTTTTTT; CDR3aa: CSAREGQGNEKLFF
v_gene: TRBV2; d_gene: NA; abundance: NA; j_gene: TRBJ2-5; CDR3nt: TGTGCCAGCTCACTCAGGACAGACCAAGAGACCCAGTACTTC; CDR3aa: CASSLRTDQETQYF
v_gene: TRBV5-1; d_gene: NA; abundance: NA; j_gene: TRBJ2-1; CDR3nt: TGCGCCAGCAGCTCTATAGCTATAGGGTGGGGGTCCGACAATGAGCAGTTCTTC; CDR3aa: CASSSIAIGWGSDNEQFF
v_gene: TRBV2; d_gene: NA; abundance: many; j_gene: TRBJ1-5; CDR3nt: TGTGCCAGCAGCAAAGGACAGAATCAGCCCCAGCATTTT; CDR3aa: CASSKGQNQPQHF
v_gene: TRBV29-1; d_gene: NA; abundance: NA; j_gene: TRBJ2-1; CDR3nt: TGCAGCGTTGATAGGTCGTTGTACAATGAGCAGTTCTTC; CDR3aa: CSVDRSLYNEQFF
v_gene: TRBV5-4; d_gene: TRBD2; abundance: many; j_gene: TRBJ2-5; CDR3nt: TGTGCCAGCAGCTTACAAGCGGGAGGTTTAGGCGAGACCCAGTACTTC; CDR3aa: CASSLQAGGLGETQYF
v_gene: TRBV29-1; d_gene: NA; abundance: many; j_gene: TRBJ2-5; CDR3nt: TGCAGCGGATCGGCCAGTGGAGAGACCCAGTACTTC; CDR3aa: CSGSASGETQYF
v_gene: TRBV11-2; d_gene: NA; abundance: many; j_gene: TRBJ1-5; CDR3nt: TGTGCCAGCAGCCCAATGGTGGGGTCCATTAGCAATCAGCCCCAGCATTTT; CDR3aa: CASSPMVGSISNQPQHF
v_gene: TRBV4-1; d_gene: TRBD1; abundance: many; j_gene: TRBJ1-2; CDR3nt: TGCGCCAGCAGCCAAGCTGACAGGGTACTTTTAGGCTACACCTTC; CDR3aa: CASSQADRVLLGYTF
v_gene: TRBV19; d_gene: TRBD1; abundance: NA; j_gene: TRBJ1-2; CDR3nt: TGTGCCAGCAGCTCGGGACAGGGGGGCCATGGCTACACCTTC; CDR3aa: CASSSGQGGHGYTF
v_gene: TRBV9; d_gene: NA; abundance: NA; j_gene: TRBJ1-4; CDR3nt: TGTGCCAGCAGCCTCTCGGGCAGGGGTGATGAAAAACTGTTTTTT; CDR3aa: CASSLSGRGDEKLFF
v_gene: TRBV20-1; d_gene: NA; abundance: many; j_gene: TRBJ2-7; CDR3nt: TGCAGTGCTAGAAACAGGCGGGGTGGTTTGGAGCAGTACTTC; CDR3aa: CSARNRRGGLEQYF
v_gene: TRBV25-1; d_gene: TRBD1; abundance: NA; j_gene: TRBJ2-1; CDR3nt: TGTGCCAGCACCGGGACAGTATACAATGAGCAGTTCTTC; CDR3aa: CASTGTVYNEQFF
v_gene: TRBV2; d_gene: NA; abundance: few; j_gene: TRBJ2-7; CDR3nt: TGTGCCAGCAGCCATAGGGGGGCAACCTACGAGCAGTACTTC; CDR3aa: CASSHRGATYEQYF
v_gene: TRBV15; d_gene: NA; abundance: many; j_gene: TRBJ1-1; CDR3nt: TGTGCCACCAGCAGATCAACGGGGGTAAGGGGCACTGAAGCTTTCTTT; CDR3aa: CATSRSTGVRGTEAFF
v_gene: TRBV30; d_gene: NA; abundance: NA; j_gene: TRBJ2-1; CDR3nt: TGTGCCTGGAGTGTAGGGGCGGTCTGGAGTGAGCAGTTCTTC; CDR3aa: CAWSVGAVWSEQFF
v_gene: TRBV24-1; d_gene: NA; abundance: NA; j_gene: TRBJ2-1; CDR3nt: TGTGCCACCAGTGATTTCACCTACAATGAGCAGTTCTTC; CDR3aa: CATSDFTYNEQFF
v_gene: TRBV9; d_gene: TRBD1; abundance: many; j_gene: TRBJ1-2; CDR3nt: TGTGCCAGCAGCACCACCCCCAATTGGGGACAGGGAAGTGGCTACACCTTC; CDR3aa: CASSTTPNWGQGSGYTF
v_gene: TRBV2; d_gene: NA; abundance: many; j_gene: TRBJ1-2; CDR3nt: TGTGCCAGCAGTGCCTTGGGGGGCCTAAACTATGGCTACACCTTC; CDR3aa: CASSALGGLNYGYTF